These T cell receptor beta chains were read from a single sample in a study of shared clonotypes between healthy human individuals. Clones were read by immunoSEQ multiplex PCR, and TCRdb kept only the in-frame ones, dropping some. The sample gives some 2,000,000 clones, approximately 94% of which show up once; 0.85% to 1.2% is in the top ten. The source material was naive CD8+ T cells sorted from blood. The receptors shown here come from a young man in good health. Each CDR3 is given without its conserved first and last residue. The order of the fields is V gene, J gene, CDR3 protein.

v_call: TRBV27
j_call: TRBJ1-1
cdr3_aa: ASSHSGTEAF

v_call: TRBV25-1
j_call: TRBJ2-1
cdr3_aa: ASSESGNEQF

v_call: TRBV15
j_call: TRBJ1-1
cdr3_aa: ATSRDRENTEAF

v_call: TRBV4-3
j_call: TRBJ2-1
cdr3_aa: ASSHLYNEQF

v_call: TRBV2
j_call: TRBJ2-3
cdr3_aa: ASSEWGQDTDTQY

v_call: TRBV9
j_call: TRBJ2-3
cdr3_aa: ASSPDLRTDTQY

v_call: TRBV28
j_call: TRBJ1-1
cdr3_aa: ASSQGQGGMNTEAF

v_call: TRBV9
j_call: TRBJ1-1
cdr3_aa: ASSVGAGVEYTEAF

v_call: TRBV7-9
j_call: TRBJ1-2
cdr3_aa: ASSLGRERDGYT

v_call: TRBV4-3
j_call: TRBJ1-2
cdr3_aa: ASSLGQGAIEYGYT

v_call: TRBV6-1
j_call: TRBJ1-1
cdr3_aa: ASSDSSGRGEAF

v_call: TRBV5-1
j_call: TRBJ2-7
cdr3_aa: ASSPGLAGEVDPLEQY

v_call: TRBV7-9
j_call: TRBJ1-1
cdr3_aa: ASSLEGGAEAF

v_call: TRBV19
j_call: TRBJ1-1
cdr3_aa: AARTAQGGAF

v_call: TRBV5-1
j_call: TRBJ2-1
cdr3_aa: ASSPTGSSYNEQF

v_call: TRBV18
j_call: TRBJ2-1
cdr3_aa: ASSLYPGNEQF

v_call: TRBV6-5
j_call: TRBJ2-3
cdr3_aa: ASSYAWTSGEDTQY

v_call: TRBV7-9
j_call: TRBJ2-1
cdr3_aa: ATWTSRGNEQF

v_call: TRBV6-1
j_call: TRBJ2-2
cdr3_aa: ASRDTGGFGELF

v_call: TRBV5-5
j_call: TRBJ1-2
cdr3_aa: ASRPGTVIYGYT

v_call: TRBV11-2
j_call: TRBJ2-7
cdr3_aa: ASSLGSSYEQY

v_call: TRBV30
j_call: TRBJ2-7
cdr3_aa: AWSVYQPFGHPY

v_call: TRBV6-6
j_call: TRBJ2-7
cdr3_aa: ASGGTGAEQY

v_call: TRBV4-3
j_call: TRBJ2-1
cdr3_aa: ASSPDPSSYNEQF

v_call: TRBV9
j_call: TRBJ2-3
cdr3_aa: ASSVDGGVTDTQY

v_call: TRBV7-9
j_call: TRBJ1-5
cdr3_aa: ASSLDGSNQPQH

v_call: TRBV7-2
j_call: TRBJ1-6
cdr3_aa: ASSEQEISYNSPLH

v_call: TRBV27
j_call: TRBJ2-7
cdr3_aa: ASSYRGVYEQY

v_call: TRBV6-5
j_call: TRBJ2-3
cdr3_aa: ASSYPPDTQY

v_call: TRBV19
j_call: TRBJ2-3
cdr3_aa: ASSSTVIREGSSTDTQY

v_call: TRBV7-8
j_call: TRBJ1-1
cdr3_aa: ASSLEGGGGTEAF

v_call: TRBV28
j_call: TRBJ2-7
cdr3_aa: ASSLRGGRYEQY

v_call: TRBV5-1
j_call: TRBJ1-4
cdr3_aa: ASQIWGQSNEKLF

v_call: TRBV25-1
j_call: TRBJ1-6
cdr3_aa: ASRPIVDYNSPLH

v_call: TRBV5-6
j_call: TRBJ1-2
cdr3_aa: ASSLIGANYGYT

v_call: TRBV19
j_call: TRBJ2-6
cdr3_aa: ASSIQPGANVLT

v_call: TRBV2
j_call: TRBJ2-3
cdr3_aa: AAGQGAPSDITYTDTQY

v_call: TRBV28
j_call: TRBJ2-7
cdr3_aa: ASSPGYEQY

v_call: TRBV5-1
j_call: TRBJ2-7
cdr3_aa: ASSLGTGLYEQY

v_call: TRBV9
j_call: TRBJ2-3
cdr3_aa: ASSVLSGGATDTQY

v_call: TRBV11-2
j_call: TRBJ1-1
cdr3_aa: ASSSDYTEAF

v_call: TRBV28
j_call: TRBJ2-5
cdr3_aa: ASSFFRTPGETQY

v_call: TRBV28
j_call: TRBJ1-5
cdr3_aa: ASSPDGGQPQH

v_call: TRBV6-6
j_call: TRBJ1-2
cdr3_aa: ASSAYEEPGGYT

v_call: TRBV7-9
j_call: TRBJ1-4
cdr3_aa: ASSLRTGGPNEKLF

v_call: TRBV9
j_call: TRBJ2-5
cdr3_aa: ASSPGTSQETQY

v_call: TRBV4-1
j_call: TRBJ2-2
cdr3_aa: ASSQEGLAGEGTGELF

v_call: TRBV27
j_call: TRBJ1-1
cdr3_aa: ASSLVGSTEAF